The rows below give T cell receptor beta chains drawn from one sample of a study of graft-versus-host responses after intestinal transplantation. This table comes from immunoSEQ multiplex PCR, and its TCRdb copy is limited to in-frame clones, with some not included. The sample has around 25,000 clones; around 40% are singletons. The material was alloreactive CD4+ T cells from a mixed lymphocyte reaction culture, obtained before intestinal transplant. These receptor sequences come from a human patient who received an intestinal transplant. CDR3s include the opening cysteine and the closing phenylalanine or tryptophan. The D gene is left open where the match is weak. For some rows the clone size is stated as once, few or many, or as a class when expanded; others skip it.

>-|TRBJ2-2|TRBV5-4|-
TGTGCCAGCAGCTTGGCTGGGGGGACCACCGGGGAGCTGTTTTTT
CASSLAGGTTGELFF
>-|TRBJ1-4|TRBV28|TRBD1
TGTGCCAGCAGGGATCACAGGGGTCGGGAAAAACTGTTTTTT
CASRDHRGREKLFF
>-|TRBJ2-2|TRBV5-6|TRBD2
TGTGCCAGCAGCTTGACGGGACTAGCGGGGGTCACCGGGGAGCTGTTTTTT
CASSLTGLAGVTGELFF
>once|TRBJ2-2|TRBV7-8|TRBD2
TGTGCCAGCAGCCCGCGACCGACCGGGACTAGCGGAGGGGCAAACACCGGGGAGCTGTTTTTT
CASSPRPTGTSGGANTGELFF
>few|TRBJ2-7|TRBV30|-
TGTGCCTGGAGTAAAACCCGAGCAGGTTCCTACGAGCAGTACTTC
CAWSKTRAGSYEQYF
>few|TRBJ1-4|TRBV2|TRBD1
TGTGCCAGCAGGACAGACAGGGGGAGAGAAAAACTGTTTTTT
CASRTDRGREKLFF
>-|TRBJ1-4|TRBV18|-
TGTGCCAGCTCACCTCAGGGTACTAATGAAAAACTGTTTTTT
CASSPQGTNEKLFF
>-|TRBJ2-6|TRBV9|-
TGTGCCAGCAGCGTATTGTATTCTGGGGCCAACGTCCTGACTTTC
CASSVLYSGANVLTF
>-|TRBJ1-2|TRBV11-3|-
TGTGCCAGCAGCTTATCGGGAGTATATGGCTACACCTTC
CASSLSGVYGYTF
>-|TRBJ1-1|TRBV5-6|-
TGTGCCAGCAGCTTTGAAAGGGACACCCGCACTGAAGCTTTCTTT
CASSFERDTRTEAFF
>-|TRBJ2-5|TRBV7-2|-
TGTGCCAGCAGCTCGGGGTTCGACCAGTACTTC
CASSSGFDQYF
>-|TRBJ2-5|TRBV2|-
TGTGCCAGCAATTCGGGAGGAAGGGGGGAGACCCAGTACTTC
CASNSGGRGETQYF
>-|TRBJ2-7|TRBV28|TRBD2
TGTGCCAGCAGGACTAGCGGGAGGACCTACGAGCAGTACTTC
CASRTSGRTYEQYF
>-|TRBJ1-2|TRBV6-5|TRBD1
TGTGCCAGCAGTCGCTCGGACAGGGTAGACGGCTACACCTTC
CASSRSDRVDGYTF
>few|TRBJ2-4|TRBV19|TRBD2
TGTGCCAGTTGCCCACGGGGGGGCGGGAACATTCAGTACTTC
CASCPRGGGNIQYF
>-|TRBJ2-6|TRBV7-6|-
TGTGCCAGCAGCTTAGTTTACTCTGGGGCCAACGTCCTGACTTTC
CASSLVYSGANVLTF
>-|TRBJ1-1|TRBV6-6|TRBD1
TGTGCCAGCAGTTTGTTAGGGACAGGGAACACTGAAGCTTTCTTT
CASSLLGTGNTEAFF
>-|TRBJ1-2|TRBV7-2|-
TGTGCCAGCAGCGCCGTGACATCTAACTATGGCTACACCTTC
CASSAVTSNYGYTF
>-|TRBJ2-1|TRBV2|TRBD2
TGTGCCAGCAGGACCGGGACTAGCGGATACAATGAGCAGTTCTTC
CASRTGTSGYNEQFF
>-|TRBJ2-1|TRBV7-2|TRBD2
TGTGCCAGCAGCTTAGCTAGCGGGAGGGGGAATGAGCAGTTCTTC
CASSLASGRGNEQFF
>few|TRBJ1-2|TRBV29-1|TRBD1
TGCAGCGTTGGTCCAGGGGGAAAGGCTAACTATGGCTACACCTTC
CSVGPGGKANYGYTF
>-|TRBJ1-2|TRBV5-1|-
TGCGCCAGCAGCTTTGGTCAGGGAAGGGGTGGCTACACCTTC
CASSFGQGRGGYTF
>-|TRBJ2-1|TRBV28|TRBD2
TGTGCCAGCAGGTTCAGGACTAGCGGGGGCCCCTACAATGAGCAGTTCTTC
CASRFRTSGGPYNEQFF
>-|TRBJ1-2|TRBV6-5|-
TGTGCCAGCAGTCCCAGGGGTAGCCATGGCTACACCTTC
CASSPRGSHGYTF
>-|TRBJ1-1|TRBV7-9|-
TGTGCCAGCAGGTCTCGGACAGAGAACACTGAAGCTTTCTTT
CASRSRTENTEAFF
>-|TRBJ2-5|TRBV4-2|-
TGTGCCAGCCGCCAAGATCCGGGCAGGGGTGAGGTGACCCAGTACTTC
CASRQDPGRGEVTQYF
>-|TRBJ2-3|TRBV2|-
TGTGCCAGCAAGGGGTTACGCACAGATACGCAGTATTTT
CASKGLRTDTQYF
>few|TRBJ1-6|TRBV21-1|-
TGTGCCAGCAGCAAGGTGGGCGAGGGAGGACAGGCGTGCTTCTATAATTCACCCCTCCACTTT
CASSKVGEGGQACFYNSPLHF
>-|TRBJ2-2|TRBV12-5|-
TGTGCTAGTGGTTTGGCGGGGACGAACACCGGGGAGCTGTTTTTT
CASGLAGTNTGELFF
>few|TRBJ1-1|TRBV12-5|-
TGTGCTAGTACCCTCGGGACTGAAGCTTTCTTT
CASTLGTEAFF
>-|TRBJ2-7|TRBV19|TRBD1
TGTGCCAGTAGTATGCTTCTGACAGGGTACGAGCAGTACTTC
CASSMLLTGYEQYF
>few|TRBJ1-4|TRBV6-1|-
TGTGCCAGCAGGGACAGTCCAAATGAAAAACTGTTTTTT
CASRDSPNEKLFF
>-|TRBJ2-7|TRBV2|TRBD2
TGTGCCAGCAGTGATGGGGCAGCGGGGTCCTACGAGCAGTACTTC
CASSDGAAGSYEQYF
>few|TRBJ2-1|TRBV6-5|-
TGTGCCACCCGGAATATGCGGAACAATGAGCAGTTCTTC
CATRNMRNNEQFF
>-|TRBJ2-7|TRBV6-1|TRBD1
TGTGCCAGCAGTTTCCGGGACAGGGTCGTCTACGAGCAGTACTTC
CASSFRDRVVYEQYF
>-|TRBJ2-4|TRBV5-4|-
TGTGCCAGCAGCCATACCGCACACGGCGGCGGAACCAAAAACATTCAGTACTTC
CASSHTAHGGGTKNIQYF
>-|TRBJ2-3|TRBV2|-
TGTGCCAGCTGCAGGGATTTATCCACAGATACGCAGTATTTT
CASCRDLSTDTQYF
>few|TRBJ2-7|TRBV30|-
TGTGCCTGGAGTGCCCACCCGACAGTGCAGTACTTC
CAWSAHPTVQYF
>-|TRBJ2-7|TRBV19|-
TGTGCCAGTAGCCCAAATAGTTTTAGCTACGAGCAGTACTTC
CASSPNSFSYEQYF
>-|TRBJ1-1|TRBV28|-
TGTGCCACCCGGGACACCCTCCCTAACACTGAAGCTTTCTTT
CATRDTLPNTEAFF
>medium-sized|TRBJ1-3|TRBV5-1|TRBD1
TGCGCCAGCAGCCTAGGACAGGGACGGGACACCATATATTTT
CASSLGQGRDTIYF
>once|TRBJ2-7|TRBV5-1|TRBD2
TGCGCCAGCAGCTTGGTTGTGTACGCGGGAGCTCCCTGGTACGAGCAGTACTTC
CASSLVVYAGAPWYEQYF
>-|TRBJ2-3|TRBV7-8|TRBD2
TGTGCCAGCAGCCAAGGAGTTTTTTTAGCGGGGGAGGGATTCACAGATACGCAGTATTTT
CASSQGVFLAGEGFTDTQYF
>few|TRBJ1-1|TRBV29-1|-
TGCAGCGTTGGGGGGGGCCACAGTTTGTACACTGAAGCTTTCTTT
CSVGGGHSLYTEAFF
>-|TRBJ2-3|TRBV4-1|TRBD2
TGCGCCAGCAGCCTAACCCGACTAGCGGGAGGGCCGGGGGATACGCAGTATTTT
CASSLTRLAGGPGDTQYF
>-|TRBJ1-2|TRBV6-1|TRBD1
TGTGCCAGCAAAGACAGGGGTGGAGGCTACACCTTC
CASKDRGGGYTF